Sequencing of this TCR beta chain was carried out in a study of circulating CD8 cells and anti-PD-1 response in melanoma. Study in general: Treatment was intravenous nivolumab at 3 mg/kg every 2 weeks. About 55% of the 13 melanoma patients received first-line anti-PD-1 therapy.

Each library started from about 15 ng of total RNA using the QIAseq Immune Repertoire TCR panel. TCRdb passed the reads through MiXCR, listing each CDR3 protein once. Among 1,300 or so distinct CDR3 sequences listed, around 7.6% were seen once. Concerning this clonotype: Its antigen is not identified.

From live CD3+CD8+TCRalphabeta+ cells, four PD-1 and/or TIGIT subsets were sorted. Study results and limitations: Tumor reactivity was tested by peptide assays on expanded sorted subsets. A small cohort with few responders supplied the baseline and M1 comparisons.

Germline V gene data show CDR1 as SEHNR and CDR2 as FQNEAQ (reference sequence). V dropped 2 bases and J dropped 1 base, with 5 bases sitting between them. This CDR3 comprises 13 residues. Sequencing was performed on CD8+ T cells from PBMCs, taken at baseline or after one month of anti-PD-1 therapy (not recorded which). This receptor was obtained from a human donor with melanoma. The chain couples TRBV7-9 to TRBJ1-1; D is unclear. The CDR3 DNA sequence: TGTGCCAGCAGCTTACCGGCGAACACTGAAGCTTTCTTT. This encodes CASSLPANTEAFF.